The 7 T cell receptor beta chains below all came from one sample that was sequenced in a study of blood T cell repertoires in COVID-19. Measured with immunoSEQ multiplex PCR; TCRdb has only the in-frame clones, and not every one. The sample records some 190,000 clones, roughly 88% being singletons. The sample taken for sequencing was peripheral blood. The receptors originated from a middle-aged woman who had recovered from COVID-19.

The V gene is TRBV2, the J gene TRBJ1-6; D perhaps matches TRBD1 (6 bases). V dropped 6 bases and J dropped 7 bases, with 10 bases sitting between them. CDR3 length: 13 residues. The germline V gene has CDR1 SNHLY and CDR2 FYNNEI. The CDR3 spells CASRSGVNSPLHF. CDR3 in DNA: TGTGCCAGCAGGTCAGGGGTAAATTCACCCCTCCACTTT.

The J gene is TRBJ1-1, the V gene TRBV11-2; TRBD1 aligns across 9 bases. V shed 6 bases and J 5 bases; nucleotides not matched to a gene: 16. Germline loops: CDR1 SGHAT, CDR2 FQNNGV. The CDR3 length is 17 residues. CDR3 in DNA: TGTGCCAGCAGAACATCAAAATTCGGGACAGGGAATACTGAAGCTTTCTTT. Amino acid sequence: CASRTSKFGTGNTEAFF.

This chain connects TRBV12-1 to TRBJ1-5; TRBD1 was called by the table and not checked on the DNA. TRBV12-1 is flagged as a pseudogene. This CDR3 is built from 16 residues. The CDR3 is CASSPPGKDGNQPQHF. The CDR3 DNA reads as TGTGCCAGCAGCCCGCCAGGGAAAGACGGCAATCAGCCCCAGCATTTT.

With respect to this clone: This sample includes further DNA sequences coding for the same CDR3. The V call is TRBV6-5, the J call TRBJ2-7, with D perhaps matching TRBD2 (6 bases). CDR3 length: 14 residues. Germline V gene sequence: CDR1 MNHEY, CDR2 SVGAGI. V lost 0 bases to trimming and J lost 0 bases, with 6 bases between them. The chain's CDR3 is CASSYSRGSYEQYF. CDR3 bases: TGTGCCAGCAGTTACTCGCGGGGCTCCTACGAGCAGTACTTC.

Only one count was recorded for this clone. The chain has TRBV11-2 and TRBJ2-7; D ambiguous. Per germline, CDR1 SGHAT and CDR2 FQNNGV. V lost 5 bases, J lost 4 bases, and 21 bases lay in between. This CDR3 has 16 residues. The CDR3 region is CASSLRGAGYNYEQYF. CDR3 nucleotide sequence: TGTGCCAGCAGCCTCCGTGGCGCAGGATACAATTACGAGCAGTACTTC.

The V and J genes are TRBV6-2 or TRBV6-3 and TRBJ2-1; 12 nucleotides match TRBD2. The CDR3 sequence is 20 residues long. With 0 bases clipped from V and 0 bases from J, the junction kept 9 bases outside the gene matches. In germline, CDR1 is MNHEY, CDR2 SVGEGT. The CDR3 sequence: CASSYSWLAGGTSSYNEQFF. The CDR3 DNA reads TGTGCCAGCAGTTACTCGTGGCTAGCGGGAGGGACTAGCTCCTACAATGAGCAGTTCTTC.

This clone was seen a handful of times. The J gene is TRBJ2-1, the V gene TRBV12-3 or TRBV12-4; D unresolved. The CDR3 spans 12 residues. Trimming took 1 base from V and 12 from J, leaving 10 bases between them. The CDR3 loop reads CASSLVVSGQFF. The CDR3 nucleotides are TGTGCCAGCAGTTTAGTCGTTAGTGGGCAGTTCTTC.